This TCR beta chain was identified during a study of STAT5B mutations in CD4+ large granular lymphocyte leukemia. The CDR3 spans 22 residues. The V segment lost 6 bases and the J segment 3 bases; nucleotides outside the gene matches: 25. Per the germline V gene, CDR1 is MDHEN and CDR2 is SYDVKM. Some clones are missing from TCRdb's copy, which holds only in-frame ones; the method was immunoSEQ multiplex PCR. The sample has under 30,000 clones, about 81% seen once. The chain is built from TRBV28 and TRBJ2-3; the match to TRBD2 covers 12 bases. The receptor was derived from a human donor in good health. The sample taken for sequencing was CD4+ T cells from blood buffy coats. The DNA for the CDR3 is TGTGCCAGCAGAAGCCAGACAGGGAAGCGACTAGCGGGAGTCGGGGGTACAGATACGCAGTATTTT. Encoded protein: CASRSQTGKRLAGVGGTDTQYF.